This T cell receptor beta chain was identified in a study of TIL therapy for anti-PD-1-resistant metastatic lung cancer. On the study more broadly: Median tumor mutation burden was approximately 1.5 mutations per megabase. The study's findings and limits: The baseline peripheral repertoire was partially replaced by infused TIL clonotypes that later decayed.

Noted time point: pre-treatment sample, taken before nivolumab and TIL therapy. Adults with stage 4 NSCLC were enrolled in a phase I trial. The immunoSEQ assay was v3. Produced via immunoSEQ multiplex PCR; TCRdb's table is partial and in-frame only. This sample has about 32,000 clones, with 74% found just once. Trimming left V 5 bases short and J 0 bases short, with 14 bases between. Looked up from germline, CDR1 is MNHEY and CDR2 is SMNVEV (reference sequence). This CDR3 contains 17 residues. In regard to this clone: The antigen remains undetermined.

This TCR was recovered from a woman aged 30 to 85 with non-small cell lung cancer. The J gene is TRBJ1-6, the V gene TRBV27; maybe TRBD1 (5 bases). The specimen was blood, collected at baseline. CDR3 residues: CASSPRGLGSYNSPLHF. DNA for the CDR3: TGTGCCAGCAGTCCGAGGGGCTTGGGCTCCTATAATTCACCCCTCCACTTT.